The rows below give T cell receptor beta chains drawn from one sample of a study of regulatory T cells. Clones were sequenced by immunoSEQ multiplex PCR, and TCRdb holds only the in-frame ones, with some missing. The sample lists about 20,000 clones, 80% to 95% seen once, with 3.5% in the top ten. Sequencing input: CD8+ T cells sorted from blood. Every receptor here comes from a child between 2 and 9 years old with CD3G deficiency. Each CDR3 is given without its conserved first and last residue. The order of the fields is V gene, clone size, CDR3 protein. Size values are once, few and many counts, or a class for expanded clones, and some rows have none.

>TRBV19|.
ASSPYGASEAF
>TRBV28|.
ASSHRLNTEAF
>TRBV7-9|.
ASSSRTSGGVSYNEQF
>TRBV10-3|.
AISEVAGVGEQY
>TRBV28|.
ASSFGGGTYEQY
>TRBV14|.
ASSQGVTGELF
>TRBV28|.
ASSSLLRGRSGQPQH
>TRBV10-3|.
ATRTDSNQPQH
>TRBV10-2|.
ASSESGLAGDEQF
>TRBV28|.
ASSAASIQNIQY
>TRBV30|.
AWSGGQEGADTQY
>TRBV4-1|.
ASSQGWGTGVQETQY
>TRBV14|.
ASSHQGSYEQY
>TRBV28|.
ASSFSRDDYGYT
>TRBV28|.
ASSLGASGISYEQY
>TRBV23-1|.
ASSRRMGSHGYT
>TRBV7-9|.
ASSVRDSSNEQF
>TRBV21-1|.
ASSTDPDRATYEQY
>TRBV14|.
ASTSSRRAVIWGELF
>TRBV7-4|.
ASSSQSGELF
>TRBV27|.
ASSLFFPVTDTQY
>TRBV28|.
ASSLSASGNSEQY
>TRBV28|.
ASSFHSQGSEQY
>TRBV28|.
ASSPSGGKETQY
>TRBV5-1|.
ASSPWWGPSYEQY
>TRBV6-1|.
ASSGRDNQPQH
>TRBV7-9|.
ASSTPQGTEGNEKLF
>TRBV28|once
ASSLWRGTSGSGDTQY
>TRBV4-1|.
ASSRRAGSTGELF
>TRBV6-6|.
ASSYSEGYEQY